The 3 T cell receptor beta chains reported below all come from one sample, sequenced in a study of cytotoxic CD8 clonotypes in ibrutinib-treated CLL. Only in-frame clones appear in the TCRdb table, and some are missing; sequencing was by immunoSEQ multiplex PCR. The data contain under 150,000 clones, under 95% of them singletons. The sequences come from PBMCs, collected after 12 months of ibrutinib treatment. These receptors originate from a human donor with chronic lymphocytic leukemia.

Only one count was recorded for this clone. The chain joins TRBV2 to TRBJ2-3, with 9 positions matching TRBD2. The germline gives CDR1 SNHLY, CDR2 FYNNEI. The CDR3 is 18 residues long. Trimming took 4 bases from V and 1 from J; bases not matched to a gene: 12. The CDR3 sequence: CASSGRARRLAGTDTQYF. CDR3 nucleotide sequence: TGTGCCAGCAGTGGGAGGGCAAGGAGACTAGCGGGCACAGATACGCAGTATTTT.

The chain joins TRBV11-2 to TRBJ2-5; D may be TRBD2 (5 bases). Germline CDR1 and CDR2: SGHAT and FQNNGV. The length of the CDR3 is 15 residues. The V end was cut by 1 base, the J end by 7 bases, with 16 bases between. Written as DNA, the CDR3 is TGTGCCAGCAGCTTAGTCCCGGGCCCCGAGGGGACCCAGTACTTC. This gives the protein CASSLVPGPEGTQYF.

The chain carries TRBV28 and TRBJ1-1; 9 bases fit TRBD1. After removal of 5 bases from V and 5 bases from J, the junction contained 6 bases not matched to a gene. This CDR3 has 14 amino acids. CDR1 is MDHEN and CDR2 is SYDVKM in the germline V gene. The CDR3 sequence is CASSPGQGWTEAFF. The CDR3 DNA sequence: TGTGCCAGCAGTCCGGGACAGGGATGGACTGAAGCTTTCTTT.